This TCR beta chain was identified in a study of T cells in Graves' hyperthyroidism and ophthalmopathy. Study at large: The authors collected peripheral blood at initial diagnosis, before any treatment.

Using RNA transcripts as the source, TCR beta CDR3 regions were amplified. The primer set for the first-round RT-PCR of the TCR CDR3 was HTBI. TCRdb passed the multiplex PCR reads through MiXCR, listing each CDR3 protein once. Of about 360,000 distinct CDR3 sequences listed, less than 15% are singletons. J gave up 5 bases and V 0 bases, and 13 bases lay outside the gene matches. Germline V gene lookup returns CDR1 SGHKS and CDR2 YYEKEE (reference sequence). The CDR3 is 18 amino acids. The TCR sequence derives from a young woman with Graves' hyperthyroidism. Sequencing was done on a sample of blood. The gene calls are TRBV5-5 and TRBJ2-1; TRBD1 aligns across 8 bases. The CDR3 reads CASSLVPPDRVTNNEQFF. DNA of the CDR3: TGTGCCAGCAGCTTGGTTCCTCCGGACAGGGTCACTAACAATGAGCAGTTCTTC.